The source of this T cell receptor beta chain is a study of control samples from healthy donors and cancer patients. Libraries were prepared by immunoSEQ multiplex PCR; TCRdb keeps only in-frame clonotypes and omits some of them. The profile covers 100,000 to 150,000 clones, with around nine tenths appearing a single time and approximately 6% taken by the ten largest. The CDR3 is 14 residues long. The V and J ends lost 2 bases and 2 bases respectively, with 9 bases between them. Germline V CDR1 and CDR2: MNHEY, SVGAGI. The receptor was derived from a man younger than 35 in good health. Sequenced: blood. The chain recombines TRBV6-5 with TRBJ1-1, with a tentative D call TRBD1 (5 bases). The CDR3 sequence is CASSYRGPNTEAFF. The CDR3, as DNA: TGTGCCAGCAGTTACAGGGGCCCTAACACTGAAGCTTTCTTT.